This TCR beta chain was captured by sequencing in a study of shared clonotypes between healthy human individuals. Study conclusions and caveats: Rarefaction curves obtained for sorted subsets showed sequencing incomplete despite large depth. The study found lower generation probabilities in non-shared clonotypes than in those shared by all four donors.

Trimming shortened V by 5 bases and J by 0 bases, and 26 bases separated the two germline ends. The CDR3 totals 18 residues. CDR1 is SQVTM and CDR2 is ANQGSEA in the germline V gene. Every one of the donors was a Caucasian adult that lived in Nashville, Tennessee. Every immunoSEQ plate was one replicate of a subset's evenly spread DNA. Assay: immunoSEQ multiplex PCR; the TCRdb copy retains only in-frame clones and omits some. The sample records 2 million to 2.5 million clones, approximately 94% being singletons. A word on this clone: Its specificity is not known.

The rearrangement joins TRBV29-1 to TRBJ2-7; D is possibly TRBD1 or TRBD2 (5 bases each). The TCR was taken from a man aged 18-30 years in good health. The sample comprised naive CD4+ T cells sorted from blood. The subset: CD45RA+ positively selected. CDR3 nucleotide sequence: TGCAGCGTTCTCCCCGGGACGGGAATTAACCCACCCTCCTACGAGCAGTACTTC. Translated, it gives CSVLPGTGINPPSYEQYF.